This TCR beta chain is from a study of T cell responses to AZD1222 COVID-19 vaccine. V dropped 6 bases and J dropped 2 bases, with 16 bases sitting between them. This CDR3 is built from 15 residues. Germline assignment: CDR1 SGHTA and CDR2 FQGNSA. Repertoires were generated with immunoSEQ multiplex PCR, while TCRdb's copy carries only in-frame clones and drops some. The sample lists approximately 76,000 clones, around nine tenths occurring once. The chain couples TRBV7-2 to TRBJ1-2; maybe TRBD1 (5 bases). The source of this sequence is an adult in good health. The source was peripheral blood, collected on day 0 of MenACWY control vaccination. CDR3 region: CASSPRPGQNYGYTF. The CDR3 DNA follows: TGTGCCAGCAGTCCACGACCGGGGCAAAACTATGGCTACACCTTC. Filled out from reference TRBV7-2 and TRBJ1-2, the complete variable domain reads GAGVSQSPSNKVTEKGKDVELRCDPISGHTALYWYRQSLGQGLEFLIYFQGNSAPDKSGLPSDRFSAERTGGSVSTLTIQRTQQEDSAVYLCASSPRPGQNYGYTFGSGTRLTVV.